This TCR beta chain was sequenced during a study of cytomegalovirus exposure and HLA in healthy donors. Study-level results: Most CMV-associated TCR beta chains appeared HLA-restricted in a later analysis.

The CDR3 contains 15 residues. Germline loops: CDR1 MNHEY, CDR2 SMNVEV (reference sequence). The V gene end was trimmed by 3 bases and the J gene end by 2 bases; junction bases not matched to a gene: 7. Regarding this clone: The antigen is unknown.

It was with 60 Vbeta and 13 Jbeta primers that the PCR ran. Clones were sequenced by immunoSEQ multiplex PCR, and TCRdb holds only the in-frame ones, with some missing. The table lists roughly 160,000 clones, around 73% of them singletons, with 5% to 6.5% in the top ten. This chain links TRBV27 with TRBJ2-7; 7 positions agree with TRBD1. What was sequenced was PBMCs. The origin of this receptor is a woman aged 18 to 35 in good health and CMV-seropositive. The CDR3 sequence is CASSLPPQGTYEQYF. The CDR3 coding sequence is TGTGCCAGCAGTTTGCCTCCACAGGGGACCTACGAGCAGTACTTC.